This TCR beta chain was captured in a study of shared clonotypes between healthy human individuals. Across the whole study: The donors, two women and a few men, were aged 18 to 49. Findings and limits, study-wide: Larger estimated richness was generally recorded for naive subsets relative to memory subsets. Clonotype sharing across several donors was observed for around 5% of naive CD4 clonotypes.

With regard to this clone: Its antigen remains unknown.

CDR1 and CDR2 from the germline V gene are SGHRS and YFSETQ. The CDR3 has 14 amino acids. The trim removed 4 bases at V and 3 bases at J, leaving 5 bases unmatched. TCRdb keeps only in-frame clones here, not all; method: immunoSEQ multiplex PCR. Counted here are millions of clones, just under 95% occurring once; the ten biggest clones make up about 1.1%. Positive CCR7 selection of CD45RO-negative cells yielded the naive CD8 cells, and terminally differentiated effector memory CD45RA+ cells were excluded. This sequence originates from a man between 18 and 35 years old in good health. The sequenced sample was naive CD8+ T cells sorted from blood. This rearrangement joins TRBV5-1 to TRBJ1-1, with 8 bases fitting TRBD1. CDR3 sequence (DNA): TGCGCCAGCAGCCCGGGACAGGCGGACACTGAAGCTTTCTTT. Its protein product is CASSPGQADTEAFF.